This entry lists 10 T cell receptor beta chains sequenced from one sample in a study of blood T cell repertoires in COVID-19. Only in-frame clones appear in the TCRdb table, and some are missing; sequencing was by immunoSEQ multiplex PCR. The sample carries 97,000 or so clones, 79% recorded once. The sequenced sample was peripheral blood. These receptor sequences come from a woman at least 80 years old with active or convalescent COVID-19.

V usage is TRBV7-2 and J usage is TRBJ2-5; TRBD2 aligns across 9 bases. The CDR3 spans 17 residues. Trimming at V came to 8 bases and at J to 5 bases, leaving 18 bases not matched to a gene. CDR1 is SGHTA and CDR2 is FQGNSA in the germline V gene. CDR3 amino acids: CASLLKAGGPSLETQYF. The CDR3 DNA is TGTGCCAGCCTTCTAAAGGCGGGAGGGCCTTCCCTGGAGACCCAGTACTTC.

The rearrangement joins TRBV5-1 to TRBJ2-6; 9 bases match TRBD2. CDR3 length: 19 residues. With V trimmed by 0 bases and J by 5 bases, 12 bases remained unmatched. CDR1 and CDR2 from the germline V gene are SGHRS and YFSETQ. CDR3 in amino acids: CASSLEALAGRIRANVLTF. The CDR3 DNA reads as TGCGCCAGCAGCTTGGAGGCCCTAGCGGGGAGGATTAGGGCCAACGTCCTGACTTTC.

V gene TRBV3-1 (or the pseudogene TRBV3-2) combines with J gene TRBJ1-4, with 11 nucleotides matching TRBD1. The CDR3 has 16 amino acids. From germline, CDR1 is LGHDT and CDR2 YNNKEL (reference sequence). V shed 5 bases, J shed 3 bases, and the junction held 5 bases outside the gene matches. CDR3 nucleotide sequence: TGTGCCAGCAGCTCGGACAGGGGGCATGCTAATGAAAAACTGTTTTTT. This translates into CASSSDRGHANEKLFF.

The chain combines TRBV18 with TRBJ2-3; 7 positions agree with TRBD1. Germline CDR1 reads KGHSH; CDR2 reads LQKENI. The CDR3 contains 15 residues. Trimming took 4 bases from V and 3 from J; bases not matched to a gene: 7. The CDR3 DNA follows: TGTGCCAGCTCACAAGACAGGGAAGAAACAGATACGCAGTATTTT. This codes for CASSQDREETDTQYF.

The rearrangement links TRBV10-3 to TRBJ2-6, with TRBD2 matching over 8 bases. The CDR3 runs to 19 residues. Germline assignment: CDR1 ENHRY and CDR2 SYGVKD. The trim removed 7 bases at V and 0 bases at J, leaving 14 bases unmatched. CDR3 sequence reads: CAIKARVGGRPSGANVLTF. DNA for the CDR3: TGTGCCATCAAGGCCAGGGTTGGCGGGAGGCCCTCTGGGGCCAACGTCCTGACTTTC.

CDR3 loop: CASSDGGGRHEQFF. The DNA for the CDR3 is TGTGCCAGCAGTGACGGAGGTGGTCGTCATGAGCAGTTCTTC. The chain uses TRBV6-1 and TRBJ2-1, with D possibly matching TRBD2 (5 bases). The germline CDR1 and CDR2 sequences are MNHNS and SASEGT. With 3 bases removed from V and 8 bases from J, the gap between germline ends came to 14 bases. CDR3 length: 14 amino acids.

The chain is built from TRBV7-9 and TRBJ2-1; 7 bases are shared with TRBD2. The CDR3 extends over 14 amino acids. The trim removed 3 bases at V and 6 bases at J, leaving 5 bases unmatched. Germline V gives CDR1 SEHNR, CDR2 FQNEAQ (reference sequence). DNA for the CDR3: TGTGCCAGCAGCTTTACAGCGGGATTCAATGAGCAGTTCTTC. Amino acids: CASSFTAGFNEQFF. The full variable domain, completed using reference TRBV7-9 and TRBJ2-1, is DTGVSQNPRHKITKRGQNVTFRCDPISEHNRLYWYRQTLGQGPEFLTYFQNEAQLEKSRLLSDRFSAERPKGSFSTLEIQRTEQGDSAMYLCASSFTAGFNEQFFGPGTRLTVL.

The chain employs TRBV7-3 and TRBJ2-3, with 9 nucleotides matching TRBD2. The junction had 8 bases not matched to a gene; V was cut back by 4 bases and J by 6 bases. The CDR3 has 15 amino acids. Germline CDR1 and CDR2: SGHTA and FQGTGA. In DNA, the CDR3 is TGTGCCAGCAGCTCAATAGCGGGAGCTTGGGATACGCAGTATTTT. Translation gives CASSSIAGAWDTQYF.

This clone was observed once. V usage is TRBV6-5 and J usage is TRBJ2-7, with 13 bases fitting TRBD2. The CDR3 is made up of 16 amino acids. CDR1 is MNHEY, CDR2 SVGAGI, per germline. V lost 4 bases to trimming and J lost 3 bases; unmatched junction nucleotides: 6. The chain's CDR3 is CASSSLLAGGNYEQYF. For the CDR3, the DNA is TGTGCCAGCAGTTCCTTACTAGCGGGAGGGAACTACGAGCAGTACTTC.

The chain couples TRBV6-5 to TRBJ2-7, with D maybe TRBD2 (5 bases). V dropped 6 bases and J dropped 0 bases, with 12 bases sitting between them. Germline CDR1 is MNHEY and CDR2 is SVGAGI. CDR3 length: 14 residues. The CDR3 DNA is TGTGCCAGCAGAGGGAGTAAAAGCTCCTACGAGCAGTACTTC. It encodes CASRGSKSSYEQYF.